These 20 T cell receptor beta chains share one sample of origin, sequenced in a study of shared clonotypes between healthy human individuals. The protocol was immunoSEQ multiplex PCR, while the TCRdb copy is restricted to in-frame clones and leaves out a portion. The sample has fewer than 1.8 million clones; approximately 98.5% are singletons. The specimen was naive CD4+ T cells sorted from blood. Indicated subset: CD45RA+ positively selected. The receptors shown here come from a man aged 25 to 40 in good health.

For this clone: The sample carries other DNA sequences with the same CDR3. The V call is TRBV9, the J call TRBJ2-7; D gene uncertain. Germline V CDR1 and CDR2: SGDLS, YYNGEE. The germline V and J ends were trimmed by 1 base and 3 bases, with 8 bases remaining between them. CDR3 length: 13 residues. CDR3 residues: CASSVRPSYEQYF. The CDR3 DNA reads TGTGCCAGCAGCGTAAGACCGAGCTACGAGCAGTACTTC.

The J gene is TRBJ2-2, the V gene TRBV14; D perhaps matches TRBD2 (5 bases). The V and J ends lost 5 bases and 7 bases respectively, with 11 bases between them. The CDR3 has 13 residues. Looked up from germline, CDR1 is SGHDN and CDR2 is FVKESK. CDR3 bases: TGTGCCAGCAGCAGAATCCGGGACGGGGAGCTGTTTTTT. Protein product: CASSRIRDGELFF.

CDR3 protein: CASSSRGREDTIYF. For the CDR3, the DNA is TGTGCCAGCAGCTCGAGGGGCAGGGAAGACACCATATATTTT. This sequence joins TRBV9 and TRBJ1-3; weak D call: TRBD1 (5 bases). The germline gives CDR1 SGDLS, CDR2 YYNGEE. V was clipped by 4 bases and J by 8 bases, with 16 bases between them. The CDR3 totals 14 residues.

This chain joins TRBV15 and TRBJ2-1; TRBD2 matches 8 bases. With V trimmed by 4 bases and J by 0 bases, 5 bases remained unmatched. The germline gives CDR1 LNHNV, CDR2 YYDKDF (reference sequence). This CDR3 has 16 residues. The CDR3, as DNA: TGTGCCACCAGCACCGTAGCGGGATACTCCTACAATGAGCAGTTCTTC. It translates to CATSTVAGYSYNEQFF.

The chain recombines TRBV9 with TRBJ2-7, with 9 bases fitting TRBD1. This CDR3 region has 16 residues. V lost 0 bases, J lost 3 bases, and 7 bases stayed unmatched. Germline loops: CDR1 SGDLS, CDR2 YYNGEE. CDR3 bases: TGTGCCAGCAGCGTAGCTACTGGGGGACAGGGCTACGAGCAGTACTTC. Its protein product is CASSVATGGQGYEQYF.

This clone was seen just once. V gene TRBV6-6 combines with J gene TRBJ1-3; D perhaps matches TRBD1 (6 bases). This CDR3 is 16 amino acids long. The ends were cut back, 5 bases at V and 0 bases at J, with 14 bases in the middle. Germline assignment: CDR1 MNHNY and CDR2 SVGAGI (reference sequence). In DNA form, the CDR3 reads TGTGCCAGCAGTACCCGGACAGCTTTCTCTGGAAACACCATATATTTT. Translation gives CASSTRTAFSGNTIYF.

The rearrangement links TRBV9 to TRBJ2-1; 9 bases match TRBD1. The germline gives CDR1 SGDLS, CDR2 YYNGEE. V shed 4 bases, J shed 5 bases, and the junction held 7 bases outside the gene matches. This CDR3 contains 15 residues. The CDR3 is CASSTGTGSDNEQFF. CDR3 coding DNA: TGTGCCAGCAGCACTGGGACAGGGAGCGACAATGAGCAGTTCTTC.

The chain has TRBV10-3 and TRBJ2-2; TRBD2 matches at 13 bases. V gave up 7 bases and J gave up 5 bases; unmatched junction bases: 7. The germline V gene has CDR1 ENHRY and CDR2 SYGVKD. The CDR3 contains 16 residues. The CDR3, as DNA: TGTGCCATCACCTCCGGACTAGCGGGAGCAACCGGGGAGCTGTTTTTT. It translates to CAITSGLAGATGELFF.

This chain uses TRBV5-1 with TRBJ2-2; perhaps TRBD1 as D (6 bases). Germline-derived CDR1 and CDR2 are SGHRS and YFSETQ. The V end lost 1 base, the J end lost 4 bases, and 17 bases lay between the germline ends. CDR3 size: 17 residues. CDR3 DNA sequence: TGCGCCAGCAGCTTGAATTTCGCAGGGGCCGCCACCGGGGAGCTGTTTTTT. Translated, it gives CASSLNFAGAATGELFF. Complete variable domain (other parts from reference TRBV5-1 and TRBJ2-2): KAGVTQTPRYLIKTRGQQVTLSCSPISGHRSVSWYQQTPGQGLQFLFEYFSETQRNKGNFPGRFSGRQFSNSRSEMNVSTLELGDSALYLCASSLNFAGAATGELFFGEGSRLTVL.

The chain carries TRBV5-8 and TRBJ2-1; the D gene is possibly TRBD1 (6 bases). The germline V and J ends were trimmed by 0 bases and 14 bases, with 12 bases remaining between them. Germline V gene data show CDR1 as SGHTS and CDR2 as YDEGEE. This CDR3 contains 12 residues. The CDR3 DNA is TGTGCCAGCAGCTTGGTCCAGGGGCGCGAGTTCTTC. Amino acids: CASSLVQGREFF.

This clone was picked up one time. This chain links TRBV5-5 with TRBJ2-1; D unclear. The V and J ends lost 1 base and 2 bases respectively, with 10 bases between them. Germline V lookup: CDR1 SGHKS, CDR2 YYEKEE (reference sequence). This CDR3 spans 15 amino acids. For the CDR3, the DNA is TGTGCCAGCAGCTTGAATACGCTCCCCTACAATGAGCAGTTCTTC. This translates into CASSLNTLPYNEQFF.

This rearrangement joins TRBV18 to TRBJ2-1; D gene uncertain. CDR3 length equals 15 residues. Germline CDR1 and CDR2: KGHSH and LQKENI. V lost 5 bases to trimming and J lost 0 bases, with 11 bases between them. CDR3 DNA: TGTGCCAGCTCAGAGAAACCGAGCTCCTACAATGAGCAGTTCTTC. Its translation is CASSEKPSSYNEQFF.

V usage is TRBV4-3 and J usage is TRBJ1-1; D is unclear. Germline assignment: CDR1 LGHNA and CDR2 YSLEER. Trimming took off 1 base at V and 1 base at J, with 10 bases between the two ends. The CDR3 has 15 amino acids. Here the CDR3 DNA reads TGCGCCAGCAGCCAAGTTTTACCCGGGAACACTGAAGCTTTCTTT. Translated, it gives CASSQVLPGNTEAFF.

This clone was found once. The genes are TRBV4-1 and TRBJ2-2, with D tentatively TRBD2 (6 bases). CDR3 size: 16 residues. Trimming left V 1 base short and J 5 bases short, with 14 bases between. Germline CDR1 is MGHRA and CDR2 is YSYEKL. CDR3 DNA sequence: TGCGCCAGCAGCCAAGTATCGGGGGAGAGGACCGGGGAGCTGTTTTTT. Its protein product is CASSQVSGERTGELFF.

The chain couples TRBV6-1 to TRBJ1-5; D perhaps matches TRBD1 (6 bases). The V end was cut by 4 bases, the J end by 7 bases, with 17 bases between. CDR1 and CDR2 (germline): MNHNS, SASEGT. This CDR3 contains 15 residues. As DNA, the CDR3 is TGTGCCAGCAGTGCCAGGGGTTGGCCGGAACAGCCCCAGCATTTT. Protein: CASSARGWPEQPQHF.

The table lists this clone with a count of one. V usage is TRBV28 and J usage is TRBJ2-1; the match to TRBD2 covers 8 bases. Germline assignment: CDR1 MDHEN and CDR2 SYDVKM. The CDR3 consists of 14 residues. The J segment lost 7 bases and the V segment lost 6 bases, leaving 8 bases of the junction unmatched. The CDR3 spells CASSSGTSRNEQFF. For the CDR3, the DNA is TGTGCCAGCAGCTCCGGGACTAGTCGTAATGAGCAGTTCTTC.

Comments on this clone: Other DNA sequences in the sample encode the same CDR3. The chain has TRBV2 and TRBJ1-5; no definite D call. Per the germline V gene, CDR1 is SNHLY and CDR2 is FYNNEI. The CDR3 loop spans 13 amino acids. The V gene lost 3 bases and the J gene lost 2 bases, with 5 bases spanning the gap. The CDR3 coding sequence is TGTGCCAGCAGTGAGGACGGCAATCAGCCCCAGCATTTT. Translating it yields CASSEDGNQPQHF.

J is TRBJ2-7 and V is TRBV10-1; D is ambiguous. The V gene's germline CDR1 is WNHNN and CDR2 SYGVQD (reference sequence). CDR3 length equals 13 residues. The germline V and J ends were trimmed by 2 bases and 7 bases, with 12 bases remaining between them. The CDR3 reads CASSEATGREQYF. As DNA, the CDR3 is TGCGCCAGCAGTGAGGCTACCGGAAGGGAGCAGTACTTC.

This chain joins TRBV6-4 and TRBJ1-2; 11 nucleotides match TRBD1. Germline V CDR1 and CDR2: MRHNA, SNTAGT. The junction had 5 bases not matched to a gene; V was cut back by 5 bases and J by 9 bases. The CDR3 length is 13 residues. CDR3 in amino acids: CASSPGTGGSYTF. CDR3 bases: TGTGCCAGCAGTCCCGGGACAGGGGGGAGCTACACCTTC.

The CDR3 DNA sequence: TGTGCCAGCAGCTACCCGGACAGGTTAGAGACCCAGTACTTC. It encodes CASSYPDRLETQYF. This chain connects TRBV5-4 to TRBJ2-5, with 7 bases that match TRBD1. This CDR3 region has 14 residues. The V gene's germline CDR1 is SGHNT and CDR2 YYREEE (reference sequence). V dropped 3 bases and J dropped 4; count of bases not matched to a gene: 6.